Listed below are T cell receptor beta chains from one sample, sequenced in a study of cytomegalovirus exposure and HLA in healthy donors. Sequencing used immunoSEQ multiplex PCR; TCRdb keeps in-frame clones, though not all of them. The data show 150,000 to 200,000 clones, around 86% seen once. Sequenced material: PBMCs. Receptor source: a woman younger than 30 in good health and CMV-seronegative. CDR3s include the opening cysteine and the closing phenylalanine or tryptophan.

TRBV4-1 CASSQTTGAGNQPQHF
TRBV30 CAWDMGQGSSEQYF
TRBV2 CASSTMIGTADYGYTF
TRBV6-1 CASSERGGSNQPQHF
TRBV25-1 CASSEIGTGGDYGYTF
TRBV11-2 CASSPRQGYYGYTF
TRBV28 CASSAPLVGNYGYTF
TRBV6-1 CASNNPGQIEPLHF
TRBV2 CASSYSSDTQYF
TRBV5-8 CASSLDGDNTEAFF
TRBV4-2 CASSQARGTLNYGYTF
TRBV4-1 CASSQAGQANTGELFF
TRBV4-2 CASSQDFVEKLFF
TRBV7-9 CASSSAGTESGNTIYF
TRBV4-1 CASSQDLSGSGANVLTF
TRBV4-1 CASSPGLIYNEQFF
TRBV28 CASIPGTSGYNEQFF
TRBV27 CASSPRQASSSYEQYF
TRBV7-7 CASSDRGGGRETQYF
TRBV4-2 CASSHDPGQGNTEAFF
TRBV27 CASSLWTGYQGGYTF